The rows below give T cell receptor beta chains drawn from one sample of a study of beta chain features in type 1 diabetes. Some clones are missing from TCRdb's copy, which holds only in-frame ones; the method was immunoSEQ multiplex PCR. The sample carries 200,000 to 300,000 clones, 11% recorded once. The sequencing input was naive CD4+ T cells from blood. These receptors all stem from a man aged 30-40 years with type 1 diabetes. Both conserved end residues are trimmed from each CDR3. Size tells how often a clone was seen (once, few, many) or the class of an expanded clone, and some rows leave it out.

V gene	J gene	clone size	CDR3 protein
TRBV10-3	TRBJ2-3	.	AISESGGVGTQY
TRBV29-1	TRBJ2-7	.	SVRVAAGGYEQY
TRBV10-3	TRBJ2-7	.	AIIGQGGGQY
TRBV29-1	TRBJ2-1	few	SVVRVSNEQF
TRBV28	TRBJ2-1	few	ASSIGQGGRYNEQF
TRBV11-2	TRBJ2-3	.	ASSEEQISTDTQY
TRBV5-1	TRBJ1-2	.	ASSLEAQGGYT
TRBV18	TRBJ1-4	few	ASSPRQGDEKLF
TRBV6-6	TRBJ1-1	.	ASRSDRADTEAF
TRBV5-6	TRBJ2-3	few	ASSFFPDTQY
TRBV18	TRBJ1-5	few	ASSQDNNQPQH
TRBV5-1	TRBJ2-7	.	ASSLPSVHEQY
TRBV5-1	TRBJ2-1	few	ASSTESSYNEQF
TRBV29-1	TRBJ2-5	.	SVAPGVAGGNQETQY
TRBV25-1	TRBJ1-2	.	ASSEQGHGYT
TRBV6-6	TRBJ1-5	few	ASSYGGGQPQH